The 29 T cell receptor beta chains below come from one sample, sequenced in a study of PD-L1 blockade in urothelial cancer. Profiled with immunoSEQ multiplex PCR; TCRdb holds only in-frame clones, not every one. The repertoire holds about 130,000 clones, with approximately 84% as singletons. As for time point: pretreatment peripheral blood. Sequenced here: PBMCs, sampled around atezolizumab (anti-PD-L1) treatment. These receptors were collected from a man aged 50 or older with urothelial cancer.

This chain connects TRBV7-9 to TRBJ2-3; D remains ambiguous. V was cut by 1 base and J by 2 bases, with 13 bases left in between. The germline CDR1 and CDR2 sequences are SEHNR and FQNEAQ (reference sequence). This CDR3 has 16 residues. The DNA of the CDR3 is TGTGCCAGCAGCTTAGGGGCCAACCATTACACAGATACGCAGTATTTT. Translation gives CASSLGANHYTDTQYF.

The rearrangement joins TRBV5-1 to TRBJ2-1; no clear D gene. Germline values: CDR1 SGHRS, CDR2 YFSETQ. The CDR3 consists of 13 residues. Trimming took off 2 bases at V and 5 bases at J, with 8 bases between the two ends. The DNA for the CDR3 is TGCGCCAGCAGCTTTTTGGCGGACAATGAGCAGTTCTTC. Its protein product is CASSFLADNEQFF.

This chain uses TRBV28 with TRBJ1-2; 8 positions match TRBD1. Germline trimming cut 1 base from V and 5 bases from J; bases unmatched to any gene: 12. Germline CDR1 reads MDHEN; CDR2 reads SYDVKM. CDR3 size: 17 residues. In nucleotides, the CDR3 is TGTGCCAGCAGTTTATCCCAGGGGGCCCTGTCCCGATATGGCTACACCTTC. This encodes CASSLSQGALSRYGYTF.

The chain recombines TRBV9 with TRBJ2-7, with D hard to call. Trimming removed 2 bases from V and 3 bases from J, with 9 bases in between. The CDR3 contains 13 residues. The germline V gene has CDR1 SGDLS and CDR2 YYNGEE. The CDR3 sequence: CASSVGLDYEQYF. The CDR3 region has the DNA TGTGCCAGCAGCGTTGGGCTCGACTACGAGCAGTACTTC.

The rearrangement links TRBV5-1 to TRBJ2-5, with 7 nucleotides matching TRBD2. The CDR3 sequence is 14 residues long. V was pared by 0 bases and J by 4 bases, with 3 bases of the junction left unmatched. The germline V gene encodes CDR1 SGHRS and CDR2 YFSETQ. CDR3 nucleotides: TGCGCCAGCAGCTTGGGGACTAGTGGAGAGACCCAGTACTTC. Its translation: CASSLGTSGETQYF.

The rearrangement uses TRBV6-1 and TRBJ2-2; 10 nucleotides agree with TRBD1. Germline V CDR1 and CDR2: MNHNS, SASEGT. The CDR3 loop spans 16 amino acids. V dropped 0 bases and J dropped 5; count of bases not matched to a gene: 3. The CDR3 protein is CASSEAGTGVTGELFF. CDR3 DNA sequence: TGTGCCAGCAGTGAAGCGGGGACAGGGGTAACCGGGGAGCTGTTTTTT.

This clone was counted a few times. The V call is TRBV30, the J call TRBJ2-3, with D tentatively TRBD2 (5 bases). Between the trimmed V and J ends, which lost 0 bases and 5 bases, there was a span of 15 bases. The germline V gene has CDR1 GTSNPN and CDR2 SVGIG (reference sequence). CDR3 length equals 15 residues. The CDR3 DNA is TGTGCCTGGAGTGTAGGCAGTGGGAGTAGAGATACGCAGTATTTT. Its protein product is CAWSVGSGSRDTQYF.

The chain employs TRBV19 and TRBJ2-1; perhaps TRBD2 as D (6 bases). The CDR3 has 16 amino acids. CDR1 is LNHDA, CDR2 SQIVND, per germline (reference sequence). Trimming took 0 bases from V and 1 from J, leaving 10 bases between them. This CDR3 reads CASSIDHGRSYNEQFF. In DNA form, the CDR3 reads TGTGCCAGTAGTATAGATCACGGGAGATCCTACAATGAGCAGTTCTTC.

This clone was recorded a few times. This chain links TRBV19 with TRBJ2-3; D might be TRBD2 (5 bases). CDR3 size: 13 residues. Looked up from germline, CDR1 is LNHDA and CDR2 is SQIVND (reference sequence). V lost 1 base and J lost 6, with 8 bases in between. As DNA, the CDR3 is TGTGCCAGTAGTATAGGTAGGGAGGATACGCAGTATTTT. Residues: CASSIGREDTQYF. The full variable domain, in which reference TRBV19 and TRBJ2-3 provide the parts outside the CDR3, is DGGITQSPKYLFRKEGQNVTLSCEQNLNHDAMYWYRQDPGQGLRLIYYSQIVNDFQKGDIAEGYSVSREKKESFPLTVTSAQKNPTAFYLCASSIGREDTQYFGPGTRLTVL.

This chain joins TRBV7-9 and TRBJ2-6, with TRBD1 identical over 8 bases. The V gene end was trimmed by 5 bases and the J gene end by 4 bases; junction bases not matched to a gene: 10. Germline CDR1 and CDR2: SEHNR and FQNEAQ (reference sequence). The CDR3 is 17 amino acids. The CDR3 coding sequence is TGTGCCAGCAGCGCACCCTGGACAGGGACCGGGGCCAACGTCCTGACTTTC. It codes for CASSAPWTGTGANVLTF. Filled out from reference TRBV7-9 and TRBJ2-6, the complete variable domain reads DTGVSQNPRHKITKRGQNVTFRCDPISEHNRLYWYRQTLGQGPEFLTYFQNEAQLEKSRLLSDRFSAERPKGSFSTLEIQRTEQGDSAMYLCASSAPWTGTGANVLTFGAGSRLTVL.

The V call is TRBV5-1, the J call TRBJ2-5, with 8 bases identical to TRBD1. Germline CDR1 is SGHRS and CDR2 is YFSETQ. This CDR3 region has 14 residues. The junction had 7 bases not matched to a gene; V was cut back by 5 bases and J by 4 bases. For the CDR3, the DNA is TGCGCCAGCAGGCGTCAACAGGGGGGAGAGACCCAGTACTTC. This codes for CASRRQQGGETQYF.

This rearrangement joins TRBV13 to TRBJ1-2; 9 nucleotides agree with TRBD1. The V gene end was trimmed by 4 bases and the J gene end by 8 bases; junction bases not matched to a gene: 8. In germline, CDR1 is PRHDT, CDR2 FYEKMQ (reference sequence). The CDR3 consists of 14 residues. CDR3 in DNA: TGTGCCAGCAGCTCGACCCGACAGGGGGGAGGCTACACCTTC. Protein sequence: CASSSTRQGGGYTF. Complete variable domain (other parts from reference TRBV13 and TRBJ1-2): AAGVIQSPRHLIKEKRETATLKCYPIPRHDTVYWYQQGPGQDPQFLISFYEKMQSDKGSIPDRFSAQQFSDYHSELNMSSLELGDSALYFCASSSTRQGGGYTFGSGTRLTVV.

The J gene is TRBJ2-2, the V gene TRBV9; D may be TRBD1 (6 bases). The ends were cut back, 0 bases at V and 2 bases at J, with 11 bases in the middle. The germline gives CDR1 SGDLS, CDR2 YYNGEE. The CDR3 length is 16 residues. The CDR3 is CASSVGSRGNTGELFF. CDR3 coding DNA: TGTGCCAGCAGCGTAGGGTCCAGGGGAAACACCGGGGAGCTGTTTTTT.

The rearrangement joins TRBV6-4 to TRBJ2-1; D is possibly TRBD1 (5 bases). V dropped 0 bases and J dropped 0 bases, with 9 bases sitting between them. CDR1 MRHNA and CDR2 SNTAGT come from the germline V gene. There are 16 residues in the CDR3. CDR3 coding DNA: TGTGCCAGCAGTGACTCGCCCACAGGCTCCTACAATGAGCAGTTCTTC. It translates to CASSDSPTGSYNEQFF.

The V call is TRBV28, the J call TRBJ1-4; the D gene is possibly TRBD1 (5 bases). Trimming stripped 5 bases from V and 8 bases from J, with 12 bases between. CDR3 length: 13 amino acids. Germline V gives CDR1 MDHEN, CDR2 SYDVKM. The CDR3 DNA reads as TGTGCCAGCAGTCTCGGGGGGTTCGAAAAACTGTTTTTT. Encoded protein: CASSLGGFEKLFF.

The chain is built from TRBV27 and TRBJ2-3; D gene uncertain. CDR1 and CDR2 from the germline V gene are MNHEY and SMNVEV (reference sequence). CDR3 size: 11 residues. Trimming took 4 bases from V and 6 from J, leaving 5 bases between them. Here the CDR3 DNA reads TGTGCCAGCAGTTCCCTCGATACGCAGTATTTT. As protein: CASSSLDTQYF.

This chain joins TRBV27 and TRBJ2-3; 9 bases are shared with TRBD2. This CDR3 is built from 15 residues. CDR1 and CDR2 from the germline V gene are MNHEY and SMNVEV (reference sequence). V was clipped by 5 bases and J by 5 bases; unmatched bases: 8. The CDR3: CASSLSGRGGDTQYF. CDR3 nucleotides: TGTGCCAGCAGTCTTAGCGGGAGAGGTGGAGATACGCAGTATTTT.

The rearrangement joins TRBV27 to TRBJ2-3; D is possibly TRBD1 (6 bases). Trimming shortened V by 2 bases and J by 5 bases, and 8 bases separated the two germline ends. The CDR3 runs to 13 residues. CDR1 and CDR2 from the germline V gene are MNHEY and SMNVEV (reference sequence). The CDR3 nucleotides read TGTGCCAGCAGTTTAGGACAGAGAGATACGCAGTATTTT. It specifies CASSLGQRDTQYF.

The rearrangement links TRBV27 to TRBJ1-6; maybe TRBD1 (6 bases). Germline loops: CDR1 MNHEY, CDR2 SMNVEV (reference sequence). V lost 10 bases to trimming and J lost 8 bases, with 12 bases between them. The CDR3 sequence is 12 residues long. This CDR3 reads CATSQGYSPLHF. The CDR3 DNA follows: TGTGCCACCAGCCAGGGGTATTCACCCCTCCACTTT.

This chain uses TRBV6-5 with TRBJ1-2; D is perhaps TRBD1 (5 bases). The length of the CDR3 is 15 residues. CDR1 and CDR2 (germline): MNHEY, SVGAGI. V was trimmed by 2 bases and J by 2 bases, leaving 12 bases between them. The DNA for the CDR3 is TGTGCCAGCAGTTACAGACAGCTCGTCAACTATGGCTACACCTTC. It codes for CASSYRQLVNYGYTF.

The V gene is TRBV5-1, the J gene TRBJ1-1, with 8 bases matching TRBD1. Germline V gene data show CDR1 as SGHRS and CDR2 as YFSETQ. The CDR3 runs 15 residues. V shed 4 bases, J shed 1 base, and the junction held 6 bases outside the gene matches. The CDR3 bases are TGCGCCAGCAGCATAACCGGGACAGGGAACACTGAAGCTTTCTTT. This encodes CASSITGTGNTEAFF.

The chain is built from TRBV5-4 and TRBJ2-3; 8 bases are shared with TRBD1. The CDR3 has 13 amino acids. The germline V gene has CDR1 SGHNT and CDR2 YYREEE (reference sequence). J lost 1 base, V lost 9 bases, and 4 bases had no gene match. For the CDR3, the DNA is TGTGCCACTCAGGACAGGGGCACAGATACGCAGTATTTT. As protein: CATQDRGTDTQYF.

The chain employs TRBV14 and TRBJ1-2, with D possibly being TRBD1 (6 bases). The V gene lost 0 bases and the J gene lost 8 bases, with 13 bases spanning the gap. Germline CDR1 is SGHDN and CDR2 is FVKESK. The length of the CDR3 is 14 residues. The CDR3 DNA reads as TGTGCCAGCAGCCAAGATTTTAACAGGGCCGGCTACACCTTC. Amino acid sequence: CASSQDFNRAGYTF.

The chain links TRBV30 to TRBJ1-2, with TRBD1 identical over 8 bases. V shed 2 bases and J 2 bases; nucleotides not matched to a gene: 4. From germline, CDR1 is GTSNPN and CDR2 SVGIG (reference sequence). This CDR3 has 14 amino acids. CDR3 sequence (DNA): TGTGCCTGGAGTCGGCAGGGGGCGAACTATGGCTACACCTTC. It codes for CAWSRQGANYGYTF.

The V gene is TRBV27, the J gene TRBJ1-4; D not resolved. In germline, CDR1 is MNHEY, CDR2 SMNVEV (reference sequence). This CDR3 contains 15 residues. The V gene lost 5 bases and the J gene lost 3 bases, with 13 bases spanning the gap. CDR3 bases: TGTGCCAGCAGTCCGCTCGGAGTTGCTAATGAAAAACTGTTTTTT. This codes for CASSPLGVANEKLFF.

Note on this clone: Additional DNA sequences in this sample encode the identical CDR3. The J gene is TRBJ1-2, the V gene TRBV5-1; a possible D gene is TRBD1 (6 bases). The CDR3 sequence is 14 residues long. Germline V gives CDR1 SGHRS, CDR2 YFSETQ. The V end lost 0 bases, the J end lost 8 bases, and 14 bases lay between the germline ends. For the CDR3, the DNA is TGCGCCAGCAGCTTGGACGGGGGGGCGGGAGGCTACACCTTC. It codes for CASSLDGGAGGYTF.

The gene calls are TRBV11-2 and TRBJ2-2; tentative D call: TRBD1 (6 bases). Trimming stripped 1 base from V and 0 bases from J, with 15 bases between. The germline CDR1 and CDR2 sequences are SGHAT and FQNNGV. The CDR3 extends over 18 amino acids. CDR3 amino acids: CASSLVYGGRANTGELFF. In DNA, the CDR3 is TGTGCCAGCAGCTTAGTCTATGGGGGCAGAGCGAACACCGGGGAGCTGTTTTTT.

This chain uses TRBV5-1 with TRBJ2-3; 9 bases agree with TRBD2. The CDR3 length is 15 residues. Germline V CDR1 and CDR2: SGHRS, YFSETQ. V dropped 3 bases and J dropped 2; count of bases not matched to a gene: 4. The CDR3 nucleotides read TGCGCCAGCAGCTACCTAGCGGGGCTCACAGATACGCAGTATTTT. The encoded protein is CASSYLAGLTDTQYF.

The chain is built from TRBV27 and TRBJ2-6; tentative D call: TRBD2 (5 bases). Between the trimmed V and J ends, which lost 3 bases and 2 bases, there was a span of 11 bases. This CDR3 region has 16 residues. Germline loops: CDR1 MNHEY, CDR2 SMNVEV (reference sequence). In DNA, the CDR3 is TGTGCCAGCAGTTTTTTAGGGAGAGCTGGGGCCAACGTCCTGACTTTC. It encodes CASSFLGRAGANVLTF.